This TCR beta chain was observed in a study of blood T cell repertoires in COVID-19. The germline V gene has CDR1 LNHDA and CDR2 SQIVND (reference sequence). V shed 10 bases and J 6 bases; nucleotides not matched to a gene: 12. The CDR3 has 14 residues. Sequencing used immunoSEQ multiplex PCR; TCRdb keeps in-frame clones, though not all of them. The data contain 300,000 to 450,000 clones, roughly 86% of them singletons. The clonotype was recovered from a woman aged 60-70 years with COVID-19, enrolled during active disease. V and J are TRBV19 and TRBJ2-7; 10 positions agree with TRBD1. The sample consisted of peripheral blood. In DNA, the CDR3 is TGTGCCACTTCCTTGGACAGGGGGACTGGCGAGCAGTACTTC. Translating gives CATSLDRGTGEQYF.